The 23 T cell receptor beta chains below were found in one sample sequenced in a study of blood T cell repertoires in COVID-19. Sequencing was performed with immunoSEQ multiplex PCR; in TCRdb, only in-frame clones are kept and a portion is missing. The table includes 150,000 to 180,000 clones, approximately 80% detected once. Input material: peripheral blood. The source is a woman aged 45-65 years with acute or convalescent COVID-19.

CDR3 sequence: CASSHEQGTTYEQYF. DNA for the CDR3: TGTGCCAGCAGCCACGAACAGGGAACTACCTACGAGCAGTACTTC. The chain uses TRBV4-2 and TRBJ2-7, with D perhaps matching TRBD1 (6 bases). The CDR3 is 15 amino acids. Germline V gene sequence: CDR1 LGHNA, CDR2 YNFKEQ. V shed 3 bases and J shed 2 bases, with 14 bases lying between them.

The V and J genes are TRBV2 and TRBJ2-5, with TRBD1 identical over 7 bases. The CDR3 totals 14 residues. Germline V gene sequence: CDR1 SNHLY, CDR2 FYNNEI. V lost 8 bases to trimming and J lost 3 bases; unmatched junction nucleotides: 9. CDR3 DNA: TGTGCCAGCTCCGGGCAGACAGGGAAAGAGACCCAGTACTTC. Translated: CASSGQTGKETQYF. Filled out from reference TRBV2 and TRBJ2-5, the complete variable domain reads EPEVTQTPSHQVTQMGQEVILRCVPISNHLYFYWYRQILGQKVEFLVSFYNNEISEKSEIFDDQFSVERPDGSNFTLKIRSTKLEDSAMYFCASSGQTGKETQYFGPGTRLLVL.

The CDR3, as DNA: TGTGCCAGCAGCCTAAACGACTACTATGGCTACACCTTC. Amino acids: CASSLNDYYGYTF. The chain combines TRBV5-5 with TRBJ1-2, with D uncertain. Trimming took off 4 bases at V and 3 bases at J, with 10 bases between the two ends. Germline CDR1 and CDR2: SGHKS and YYEKEE (reference sequence). The CDR3 contains 13 residues. Full variable domain (missing parts from reference TRBV5-5 and TRBJ1-2): DAGVTQSPTHLIKTRGQQVTLRCSPISGHKSVSWYQQVLGQGPQFIFQYYEKEERGRGNFPDRFSARQFPNYSSELNVNALLLGDSALYLCASSLNDYYGYTFGSGTRLTVV.

The chain is built from TRBV7-8 and TRBJ2-2, with 7 bases that match TRBD1. V gave up 4 bases and J gave up 5 bases; unmatched junction bases: 7. Per germline, CDR1 SGHVS and CDR2 FQNEAQ. There are 15 residues in the CDR3. The CDR3 sequence: CASSSLQGWTGELFF. The CDR3 DNA reads TGTGCCAGCAGCTCACTACAGGGGTGGACCGGGGAGCTGTTTTTT.

The chain has TRBV6-5 and TRBJ2-5; the match to TRBD2 covers 9 bases. Looked up from germline, CDR1 is MNHEY and CDR2 is SVGAGI. This CDR3 is built from 13 residues. Trimming cost V 7 bases and J 5 bases; bases outside gene matches: 5. This CDR3 is CASKRGAGETQYF. Here the CDR3 DNA reads TGTGCCAGCAAGCGGGGGGCCGGGGAGACCCAGTACTTC.

This clone has more than one count but fewer than ten. J is TRBJ1-2 and V is TRBV6-5; 12 nucleotides line up with TRBD1. The CDR3 is made up of 15 amino acids. The ends lost 2 bases at V and 8 bases at J; junction bases unmatched: 6. Germline V CDR1 and CDR2: MNHEY, SVGAGI. The CDR3 sequence: CASSYLGQGARGYTF. The CDR3 DNA follows: TGTGCCAGCAGTTACCTGGGACAGGGGGCGCGAGGCTACACCTTC.

The chain combines TRBV6-5 with TRBJ2-7; unclear D gene. The ends were cut back, 6 bases at V and 3 bases at J, with 6 bases in the middle. CDR3 length equals 11 residues. Looked up from germline, CDR1 is MNHEY and CDR2 is SVGAGI. The CDR3, as DNA: TGTGCCAGCAGGGGCATCTACGAGCAGTACTTC. Its translation: CASRGIYEQYF.

The chain carries TRBV10-3 and TRBJ1-2; 9 nucleotides agree with TRBD1. The CDR3 loop spans 14 amino acids. With 6 bases clipped from V and 2 bases from J, the junction kept 4 bases outside the gene matches. CDR1 is ENHRY, CDR2 SYGVKD, per germline. The CDR3 here is CAIRTGQGNYGYTF. DNA of the CDR3: TGTGCCATCAGGACGGGACAGGGAAACTATGGCTACACCTTC.

The chain links TRBV27 to TRBJ1-2, with D possibly matching TRBD1 (6 bases). The V gene lost 6 bases and the J gene lost 0 bases, with 11 bases spanning the gap. There are 14 residues in the CDR3. Germline loops: CDR1 MNHEY, CDR2 SMNVEV (reference sequence). CDR3 nucleotide sequence: TGTGCCAGCAGCCGGACAGCTACTAACTATGGCTACACCTTC. It specifies CASSRTATNYGYTF.

The V gene is TRBV4-3, the J gene TRBJ1-1; a weak D match, TRBD1 (5 bases). The length of the CDR3 is 15 residues. Per the germline V gene, CDR1 is LGHNA and CDR2 is YSLEER. V was clipped by 0 bases and J by 0 bases, with 8 bases between them. CDR3 DNA sequence: TGCGCCAGCAGCCAAGATGAAGGGGTGAACACTGAAGCTTTCTTT. Protein product: CASSQDEGVNTEAFF.

The rearrangement uses TRBV28 and TRBJ1-2; 9 bases line up with TRBD1. The V gene's germline CDR1 is MDHEN and CDR2 SYDVKM. V trimming: 5 bases; J trimming: 2 bases; junction bases outside the gene matches: 15. The CDR3 is 18 residues long. CDR3 DNA sequence: TGTGCCAGCAGTATACGTCCCGGGACAGGGCTCGGCAACTATGGCTACACCTTC. This sequence encodes CASSIRPGTGLGNYGYTF.

The gene calls are TRBV6-6 and TRBJ1-1; 7 bases are a match to TRBD1. There are 15 residues in the CDR3. Unmatched junction bases numbered 8, after V lost 7 bases and J lost 0 bases. Germline-derived CDR1 and CDR2 are MNHNY and SVGAGI (reference sequence). The CDR3 DNA is TGTGCCAGCACCCCGGGACAGCATATGAACACTGAAGCTTTCTTT. As protein: CASTPGQHMNTEAFF.

The chain recombines TRBV5-1 with TRBJ2-3; 9 nucleotides agree with TRBD2. The CDR3 covers 17 residues. Germline trimming cut 3 bases from V and 2 bases from J; bases unmatched to any gene: 10. The germline V gene encodes CDR1 SGHRS and CDR2 YFSETQ. The CDR3 loop is CASSSRMAGGDTDTQYF. CDR3 bases: TGCGCCAGCAGCTCTCGGATGGCGGGGGGGGACACAGATACGCAGTATTTT.

This clone was picked up a small number of times. This chain connects TRBV7-3 to TRBJ2-3; a possible D gene is TRBD2 (5 bases). V dropped 5 bases and J dropped 4 bases, with 10 bases sitting between them. Germline CDR1 and CDR2: SGHTA and FQGTGA. This CDR3 spans 13 amino acids. CDR3 sequence: CASSPSSPDTQYF. As DNA, the CDR3 is TGTGCCAGCAGCCCTAGCAGTCCAGATACGCAGTATTTT.

The chain has TRBV5-5 and TRBJ2-6, with D unclear. Looked up from germline, CDR1 is SGHKS and CDR2 is YYEKEE (reference sequence). This CDR3 is 16 amino acids long. V was shortened by 7 bases and J by 2 bases, with 16 bases between the two germline ends. CDR3 bases: TGTGCCAGCGGTCTTGAACCAGTGGCTGGGGCCAACGTCCTGACTTTC. Translating gives CASGLEPVAGANVLTF.

J is TRBJ1-1 and V is TRBV2; 9 bases map to TRBD1. Germline loops: CDR1 SNHLY, CDR2 FYNNEI. With 7 bases clipped from V and 0 bases from J, the junction kept 6 bases outside the gene matches. The CDR3 is 15 residues long. The CDR3 here is CASNWGQGVNTEAFF. CDR3 bases: TGTGCCAGCAATTGGGGACAGGGCGTGAACACTGAAGCTTTCTTT.

The V call is TRBV12-3 or TRBV12-4, the J call TRBJ1-1; D perhaps matches TRBD1 (5 bases). Trimming shortened V by 6 bases and J by 7 bases, and 9 bases separated the two germline ends. The CDR3 length is 11 residues. CDR3 amino acids: CASRQGFEAFF. The CDR3 DNA is TGTGCCAGCAGGCAGGGTTTTGAAGCTTTCTTT.

The V and J genes are TRBV11-3 and TRBJ2-7; a possible D gene is TRBD2 (6 bases). V was clipped by 0 bases and J by 3 bases, with 12 bases between them. Germline values: CDR1 SGHNT, CDR2 YENEEA. The length of the CDR3 is 15 residues. Here the CDR3 reads CASSLDGGVDYEQYF. For the CDR3, the DNA is TGTGCCAGCAGCTTAGATGGAGGGGTTGACTACGAGCAGTACTTC.

This clone was seen more than once but under ten times. The V call is TRBV29-1, the J call TRBJ1-2; possible D gene TRBD1, 5 bases. The CDR3 loop spans 12 amino acids. CDR1 is SQVTM, CDR2 ANQGSEA, per germline. The CDR3 sequence: CTSSRQGDGYTF. The CDR3 DNA sequence: TGCACCTCCTCCCGACAAGGGGATGGCTACACCTTC.

The chain combines TRBV18 with TRBJ2-7; the match to TRBD1 covers 8 bases. This CDR3 comprises 15 residues. Germline CDR1 is KGHSH and CDR2 is LQKENI. V was clipped by 5 bases and J by 2 bases; unmatched bases: 8. CDR3 nucleotides: TGTGCCAGCTCAACGACAGGGGCGAACACCTACGAGCAGTACTTC. Encoded protein: CASSTTGANTYEQYF.

This clone was recorded a few times. This chain joins TRBV10-2 and TRBJ2-3, with TRBD2 matching 7 bases. This CDR3 region has 16 residues. The germline V gene has CDR1 WSHSY and CDR2 SAAADI. V lost 1 base and J lost 5; bases outside the gene matches: 9. The CDR3 bases are TGCGCCAGCAGTGAGTTGGGCGGGAGCTTTGGAGATACGCAGTATTTT. This sequence encodes CASSELGGSFGDTQYF.

The V and J genes are TRBV20-1 and TRBJ2-3; D gene unclear. CDR1 DFQATT and CDR2 SNEGSKA come from the germline V gene (reference sequence). This CDR3 has 12 residues. Between the trimmed V and J ends, which lost 3 bases and 0 bases, there was a span of 4 bases. CDR3 nucleotide sequence: TGCAGTGCTAGTACTAGCACAGATACGCAGTATTTT. It specifies CSASTSTDTQYF.

V usage is TRBV4-2 and J usage is TRBJ1-1; no reliable D call. Germline V lookup: CDR1 LGHNA, CDR2 YNFKEQ. This CDR3 is 15 amino acids long. Trimming cost V 0 bases and J 9 bases, with 17 bases left between them. The CDR3, as DNA: TGTGCCAGCAGCCAAGACGATTTCAGCTCGGGAAAAGCTTTCTTT. As protein: CASSQDDFSSGKAFF.